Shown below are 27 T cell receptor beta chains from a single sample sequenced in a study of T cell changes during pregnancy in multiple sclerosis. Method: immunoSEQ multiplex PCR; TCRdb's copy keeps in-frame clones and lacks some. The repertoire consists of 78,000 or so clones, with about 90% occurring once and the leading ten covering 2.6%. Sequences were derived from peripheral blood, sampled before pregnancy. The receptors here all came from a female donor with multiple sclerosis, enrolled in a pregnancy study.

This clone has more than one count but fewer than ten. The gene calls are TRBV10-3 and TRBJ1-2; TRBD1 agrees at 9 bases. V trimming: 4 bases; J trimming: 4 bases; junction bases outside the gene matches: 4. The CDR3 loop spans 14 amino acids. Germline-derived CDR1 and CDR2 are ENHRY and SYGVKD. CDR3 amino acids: CAISGMTGGYGYTF. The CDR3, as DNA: TGTGCCATCAGTGGTATGACAGGGGGCTATGGCTACACCTTC.

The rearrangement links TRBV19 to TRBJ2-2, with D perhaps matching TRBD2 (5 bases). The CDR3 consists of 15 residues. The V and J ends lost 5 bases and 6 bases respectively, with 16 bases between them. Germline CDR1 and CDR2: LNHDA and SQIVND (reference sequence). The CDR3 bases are TGTGCCAGTAGTCCGAGGGAAGGAAGGGCCGGGGAGCTGTTTTTT. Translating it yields CASSPREGRAGELFF.

CDR3 protein: CASSLELSFTDTQYF. The CDR3 nucleotides are TGTGCCAGCAGCTTAGAGTTGAGTTTCACAGATACGCAGTATTTT. This rearrangement joins TRBV7-2 to TRBJ2-3; the D is unclear. The CDR3 has 15 amino acids. The V and J ends lost 1 base and 2 bases respectively, with 10 bases between them. The V gene's germline CDR1 is SGHTA and CDR2 FQGNSA. The full variable domain, with the rest looked up from reference TRBV7-2 and TRBJ2-3, is GAGVSQSPSNKVTEKGKDVELRCDPISGHTALYWYRQSLGQGLEFLIYFQGNSAPDKSGLPSDRFSAERTGGSVSTLTIQRTQQEDSAVYLCASSLELSFTDTQYFGPGTRLTVL.

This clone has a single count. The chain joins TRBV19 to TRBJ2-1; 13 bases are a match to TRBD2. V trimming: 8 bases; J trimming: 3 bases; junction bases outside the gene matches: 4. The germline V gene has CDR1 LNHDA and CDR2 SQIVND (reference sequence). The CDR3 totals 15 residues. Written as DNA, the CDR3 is TGTGCCAGTGGGGGACTAGCGGGGATCTACAATGAGCAGTTCTTC. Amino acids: CASGGLAGIYNEQFF.

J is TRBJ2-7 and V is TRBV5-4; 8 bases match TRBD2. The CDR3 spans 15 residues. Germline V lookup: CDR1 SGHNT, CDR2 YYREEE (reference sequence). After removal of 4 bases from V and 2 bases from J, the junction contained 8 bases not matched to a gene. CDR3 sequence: CASSPGTRAPYEQYF. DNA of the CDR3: TGTGCCAGCAGCCCCGGGACTAGAGCCCCCTACGAGCAGTACTTC.

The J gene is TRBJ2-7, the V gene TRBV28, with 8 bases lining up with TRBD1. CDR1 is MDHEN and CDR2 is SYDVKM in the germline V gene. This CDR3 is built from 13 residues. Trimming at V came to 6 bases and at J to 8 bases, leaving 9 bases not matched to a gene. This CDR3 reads CASSPPGGGKQYF. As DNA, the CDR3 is TGTGCCAGCAGCCCCCCAGGGGGCGGGAAGCAGTACTTC.

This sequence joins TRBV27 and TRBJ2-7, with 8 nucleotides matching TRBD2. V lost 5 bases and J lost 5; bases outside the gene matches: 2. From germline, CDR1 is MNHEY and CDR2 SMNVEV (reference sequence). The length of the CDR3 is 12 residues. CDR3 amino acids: CASSREGNEQYF. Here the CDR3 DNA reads TGTGCCAGCAGTCGGGAGGGGAACGAGCAGTACTTC.

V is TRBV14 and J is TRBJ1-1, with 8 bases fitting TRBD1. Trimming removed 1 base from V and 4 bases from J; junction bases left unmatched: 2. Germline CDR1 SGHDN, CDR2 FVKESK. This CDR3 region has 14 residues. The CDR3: CASSQVGTGTEAFF. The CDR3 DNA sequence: TGTGCCAGCAGCCAAGTAGGGACAGGCACTGAAGCTTTCTTT.

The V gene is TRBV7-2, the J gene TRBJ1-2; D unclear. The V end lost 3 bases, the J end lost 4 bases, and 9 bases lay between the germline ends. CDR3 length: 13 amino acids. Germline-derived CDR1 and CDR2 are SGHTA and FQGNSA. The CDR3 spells CASSFLGSYGYTF. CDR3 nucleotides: TGTGCCAGCAGCTTTCTGGGGAGCTATGGCTACACCTTC. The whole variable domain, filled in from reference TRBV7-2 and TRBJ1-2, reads GAGVSQSPSNKVTEKGKDVELRCDPISGHTALYWYRQSLGQGLEFLIYFQGNSAPDKSGLPSDRFSAERTGGSVSTLTIQRTQQEDSAVYLCASSFLGSYGYTFGSGTRLTVV.

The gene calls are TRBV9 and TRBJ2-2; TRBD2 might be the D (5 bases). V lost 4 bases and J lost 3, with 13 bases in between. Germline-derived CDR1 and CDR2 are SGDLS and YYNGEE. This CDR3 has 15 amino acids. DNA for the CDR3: TGTGCCAGCAGCTCACGGGGATTGGACACCGGGGAGCTGTTTTTT. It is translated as CASSSRGLDTGELFF.

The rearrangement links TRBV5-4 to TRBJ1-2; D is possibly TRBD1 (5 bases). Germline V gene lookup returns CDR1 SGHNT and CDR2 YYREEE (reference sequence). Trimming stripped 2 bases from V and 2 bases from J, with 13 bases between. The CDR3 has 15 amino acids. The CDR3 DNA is TGTGCCAGCAGCTTTTCGGGGGGAGTAAACTATGGCTACACCTTC. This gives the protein CASSFSGGVNYGYTF.

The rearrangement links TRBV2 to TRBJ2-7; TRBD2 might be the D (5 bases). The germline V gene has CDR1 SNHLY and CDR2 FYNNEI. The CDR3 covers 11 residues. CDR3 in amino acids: CSSGSPIEQYF. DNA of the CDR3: TGTTCGAGTGGGAGCCCTATCGAGCAGTACTTC.

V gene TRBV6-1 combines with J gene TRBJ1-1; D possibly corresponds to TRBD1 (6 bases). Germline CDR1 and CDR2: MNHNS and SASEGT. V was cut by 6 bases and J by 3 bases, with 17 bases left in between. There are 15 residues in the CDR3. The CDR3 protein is CASSLGTYRDTEAFF. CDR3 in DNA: TGTGCCAGCAGCCTAGGGACATACAGGGACACTGAAGCTTTCTTT.

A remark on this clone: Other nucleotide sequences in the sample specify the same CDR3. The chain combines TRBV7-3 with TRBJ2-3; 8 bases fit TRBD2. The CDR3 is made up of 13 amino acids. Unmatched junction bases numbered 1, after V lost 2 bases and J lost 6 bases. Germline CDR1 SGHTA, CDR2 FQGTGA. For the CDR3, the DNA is TGTGCCAGCAGCTTACGGGAGGGGGATACGCAGTATTTT. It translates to CASSLREGDTQYF.

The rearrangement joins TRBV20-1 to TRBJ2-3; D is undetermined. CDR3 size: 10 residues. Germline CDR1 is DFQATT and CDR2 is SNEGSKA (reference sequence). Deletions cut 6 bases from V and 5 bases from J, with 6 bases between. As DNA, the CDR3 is TGCAGTGCCCAGGTAGATACGCAGTATTTT. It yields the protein CSAQVDTQYF.

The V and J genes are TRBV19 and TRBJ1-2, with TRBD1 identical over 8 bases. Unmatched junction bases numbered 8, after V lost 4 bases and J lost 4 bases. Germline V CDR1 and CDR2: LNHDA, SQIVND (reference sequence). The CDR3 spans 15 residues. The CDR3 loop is CASSTPSGTGYGYTF. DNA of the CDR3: TGTGCCAGTAGTACCCCGTCCGGGACAGGCTATGGCTACACCTTC.

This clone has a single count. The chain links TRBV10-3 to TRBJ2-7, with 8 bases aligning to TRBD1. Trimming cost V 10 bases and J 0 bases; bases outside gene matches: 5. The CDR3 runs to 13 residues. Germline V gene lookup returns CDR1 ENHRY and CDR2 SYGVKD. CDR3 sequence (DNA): TGTGCCACCCAGACAGGGGACTCCTACGAGCAGTACTTC. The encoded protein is CATQTGDSYEQYF.

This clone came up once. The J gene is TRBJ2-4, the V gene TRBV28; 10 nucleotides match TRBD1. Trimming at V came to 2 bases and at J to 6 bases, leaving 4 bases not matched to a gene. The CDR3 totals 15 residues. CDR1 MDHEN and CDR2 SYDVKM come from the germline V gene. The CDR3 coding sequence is TGTGCCAGCAGTTTAGAACGGGACAGGGGAAACATTCAGTACTTC. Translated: CASSLERDRGNIQYF. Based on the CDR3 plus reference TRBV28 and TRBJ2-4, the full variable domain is DVKVTQSSRYLVKRTGEKVFLECVQDMDHENMFWYRQDPGLGLRLIYFSYDVKMKEKGDIPEGYSVSREKKERFSLILESASTNQTSMYLCASSLERDRGNIQYFGAGTRLSVL.

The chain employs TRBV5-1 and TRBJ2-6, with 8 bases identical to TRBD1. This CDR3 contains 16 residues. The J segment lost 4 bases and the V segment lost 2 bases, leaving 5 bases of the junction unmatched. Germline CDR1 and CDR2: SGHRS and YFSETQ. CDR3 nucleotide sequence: TGCGCCAGCAGCTTTCAGGGGGCCGGGGGGGCCAACGTCCTGACTTTC. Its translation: CASSFQGAGGANVLTF.

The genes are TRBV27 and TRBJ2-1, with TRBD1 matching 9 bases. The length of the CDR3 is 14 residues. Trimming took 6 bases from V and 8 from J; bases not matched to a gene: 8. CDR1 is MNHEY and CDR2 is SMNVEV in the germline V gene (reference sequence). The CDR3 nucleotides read TGTGCCAGCAGCCTAACAGGGGGCTGGTATGAGCAGTTCTTC. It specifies CASSLTGGWYEQFF.

DNA for the CDR3: TGTGCCAGCAGTTCGTCACCGAATCTACTCTCTGGGGCCAACGTCCTGACTTTC. Its protein is CASSSSPNLLSGANVLTF. The genes are TRBV27 and TRBJ2-6; D is undetermined. The CDR3 loop spans 18 amino acids. Deletions cut 4 bases from V and 0 bases from J, with 16 bases between. The germline V gene has CDR1 MNHEY and CDR2 SMNVEV (reference sequence).

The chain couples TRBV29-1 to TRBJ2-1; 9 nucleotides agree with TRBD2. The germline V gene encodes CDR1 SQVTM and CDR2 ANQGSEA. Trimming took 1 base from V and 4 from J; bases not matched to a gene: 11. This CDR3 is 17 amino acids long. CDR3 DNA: TGCAGCGTTGAAGGTCTAGCGGGAATCGCGCTATACAATGAGCAGTTCTTC. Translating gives CSVEGLAGIALYNEQFF.

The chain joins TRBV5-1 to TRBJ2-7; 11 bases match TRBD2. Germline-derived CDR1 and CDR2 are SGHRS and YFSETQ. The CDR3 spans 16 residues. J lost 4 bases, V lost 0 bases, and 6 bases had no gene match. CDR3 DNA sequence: TGCGCCAGCAGCTTGGGTGGGACTAGCGGAATTTACGAGCAGTACTTC. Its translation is CASSLGGTSGIYEQYF.

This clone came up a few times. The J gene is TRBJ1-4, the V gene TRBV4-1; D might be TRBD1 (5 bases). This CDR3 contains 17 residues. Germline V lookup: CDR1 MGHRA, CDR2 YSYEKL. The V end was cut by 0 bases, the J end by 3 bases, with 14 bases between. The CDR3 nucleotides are TGCGCCAGCAGCCAAGAGTGGGGCAGGGTAGCTAATGAAAAACTGTTTTTT. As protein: CASSQEWGRVANEKLFF.

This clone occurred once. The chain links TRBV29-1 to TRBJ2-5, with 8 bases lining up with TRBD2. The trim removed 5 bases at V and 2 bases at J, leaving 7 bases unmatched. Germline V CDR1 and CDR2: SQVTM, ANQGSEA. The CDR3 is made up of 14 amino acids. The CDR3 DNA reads TGCAGCGTTAATGGGTTAGCGGGGCAAGAGACCCAGTACTTC. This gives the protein CSVNGLAGQETQYF.

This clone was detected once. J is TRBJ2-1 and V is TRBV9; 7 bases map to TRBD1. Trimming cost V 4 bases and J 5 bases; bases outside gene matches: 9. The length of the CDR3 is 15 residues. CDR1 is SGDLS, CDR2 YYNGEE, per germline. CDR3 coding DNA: TGTGCCAGCAGCAGAGAGGGGGCTCTCGACAATGAGCAGTTCTTC. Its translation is CASSREGALDNEQFF. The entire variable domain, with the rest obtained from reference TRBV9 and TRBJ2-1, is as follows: DSGVTQTPKHLITATGQRVTLRCSPRSGDLSVYWYQQSLDQGLQFLIQYYNGEERAKGNILERFSAQQFPDLHSELNLSSLELGDSALYFCASSREGALDNEQFFGPGTRLTVL.

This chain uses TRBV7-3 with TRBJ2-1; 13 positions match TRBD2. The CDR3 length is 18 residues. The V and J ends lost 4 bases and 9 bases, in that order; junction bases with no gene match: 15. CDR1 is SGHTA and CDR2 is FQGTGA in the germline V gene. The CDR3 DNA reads TGTGCCAGCAGCTCCGGGACTAGCGGGATTGGGGCCTTGGGTGAGCAGTTCTTC. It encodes CASSSGTSGIGALGEQFF.